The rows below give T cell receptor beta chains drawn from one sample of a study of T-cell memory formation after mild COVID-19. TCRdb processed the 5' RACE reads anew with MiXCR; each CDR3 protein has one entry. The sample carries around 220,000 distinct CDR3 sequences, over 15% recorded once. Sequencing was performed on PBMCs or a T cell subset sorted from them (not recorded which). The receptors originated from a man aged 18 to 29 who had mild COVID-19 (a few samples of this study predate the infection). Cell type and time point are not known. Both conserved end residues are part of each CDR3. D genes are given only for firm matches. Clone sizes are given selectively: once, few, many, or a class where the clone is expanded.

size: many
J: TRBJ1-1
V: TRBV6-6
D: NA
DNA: TGTGCCAGCGCCCCCCAAGGCACTGAAGCTTTCTTT
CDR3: CASAPQGTEAFF

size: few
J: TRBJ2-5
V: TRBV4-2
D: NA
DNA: TGTGCCAGCAGCCACGAAACAGAGAAAGAGACCCAGTACTTC
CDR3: CASSHETEKETQYF

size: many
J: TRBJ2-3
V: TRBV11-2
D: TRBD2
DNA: TGTGCCAGCAGCTTAGGGACTAGCGGGGGAGATACGCAGTATTTT
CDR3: CASSLGTSGGDTQYF

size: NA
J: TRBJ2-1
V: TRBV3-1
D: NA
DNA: TGTGCCAGCAGCCAAGACTGGGACTCGGACTTTAATGAGCAGTTCTTC
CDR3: CASSQDWDSDFNEQFF

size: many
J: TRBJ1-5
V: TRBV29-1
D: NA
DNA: TGCAGCGCCAGGACCGTCCCGGATCAGCCCCAGCATTTT
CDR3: CSARTVPDQPQHF

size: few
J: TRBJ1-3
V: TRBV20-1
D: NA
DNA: TGCAGTGCCACCTGGGCCGGAAACACCATATATTTT
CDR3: CSATWAGNTIYF

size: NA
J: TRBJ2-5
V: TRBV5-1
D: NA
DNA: TGCGCCAGCGGCGGCCACGGGACCCAGTACTTC
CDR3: CASGGHGTQYF

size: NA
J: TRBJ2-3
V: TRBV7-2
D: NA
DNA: TGTGCCAGCAGCTTATCCGACAGCACAGATACGCAGTATTTT
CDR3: CASSLSDSTDTQYF

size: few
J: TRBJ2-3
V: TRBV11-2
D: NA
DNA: TGTGCCAGCAGCTTAGGGTGGGAGAACCCTAGCACAGATACGCAGTATTTT
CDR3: CASSLGWENPSTDTQYF

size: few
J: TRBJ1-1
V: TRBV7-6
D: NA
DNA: TGTGCCAGCAGCTTAAGGACAATGAACACTGAAGCTTTCTTT
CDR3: CASSLRTMNTEAFF

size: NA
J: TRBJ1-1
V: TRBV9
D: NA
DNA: TGTGCCAGCAGCGTAGAACACAAGAACACTGAAGCTTTCTTT
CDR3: CASSVEHKNTEAFF

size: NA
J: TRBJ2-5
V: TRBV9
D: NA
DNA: TGTGCCAGCAGCGCAGGAGGGGGGACAGAATTTCAAGAGACCCAGTACTTC
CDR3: CASSAGGGTEFQETQYF

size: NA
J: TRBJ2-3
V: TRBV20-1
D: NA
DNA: TGCAGTGCTAGAGGTCGGTCAGATACGCAGTATTTT
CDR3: CSARGRSDTQYF

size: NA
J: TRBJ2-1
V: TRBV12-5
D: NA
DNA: TGTGCTAGTGGTTTGATACCCGGGGCGACCGATGAGCAGTTCTTC
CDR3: CASGLIPGATDEQFF

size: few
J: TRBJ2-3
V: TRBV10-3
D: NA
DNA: TGTGCCATCAGTGACCCACAGGGGGGGGATACGCAGTATTTT
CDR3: CAISDPQGGDTQYF

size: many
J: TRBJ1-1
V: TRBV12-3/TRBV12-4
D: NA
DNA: TGTGCCAGCACCGAGATCGTCGGGAGTGAAGCTTTCTTT
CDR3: CASTEIVGSEAFF

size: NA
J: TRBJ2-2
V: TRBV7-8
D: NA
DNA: TGTGCCAGCAGCTACCTCGCACAGGCGCCCACCGGGGAGCTGTTTTTT
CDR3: CASSYLAQAPTGELFF

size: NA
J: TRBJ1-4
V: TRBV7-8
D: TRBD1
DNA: TGTGCCAGCAGCTTTTTTTCGTACAGGGGACCCTCAACTAATGAAAAACTGTTTTTT
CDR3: CASSFFSYRGPSTNEKLFF

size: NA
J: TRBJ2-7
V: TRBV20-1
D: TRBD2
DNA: TGCAGTGCTGGGGCTAGCGGGGTGGAAGGGGAGCAGTACTTC
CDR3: CSAGASGVEGEQYF

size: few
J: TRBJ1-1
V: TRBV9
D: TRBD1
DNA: TGTGCCAGCAGCTCACAGGGGGCTGCTGAAGCTTTCTTT
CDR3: CASSSQGAAEAFF

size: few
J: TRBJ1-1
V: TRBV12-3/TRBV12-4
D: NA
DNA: TGTGCCAGCCGGACCACAGTGGAAGCTTTCTTT
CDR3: CASRTTVEAFF

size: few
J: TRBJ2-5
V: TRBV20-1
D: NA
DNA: TGCAGTGCTCCCGCCTTCGGACTCCAAGAGACCCAGTACTTC
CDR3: CSAPAFGLQETQYF

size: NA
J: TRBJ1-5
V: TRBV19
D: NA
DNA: TGTGCCAGTAGTGAGATATATCAGCCCCAGCATTTT
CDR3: CASSEIYQPQHF

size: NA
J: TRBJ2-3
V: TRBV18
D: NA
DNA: TGTGCCAGCTCAACTCGGACACAAGAAGATACGCAGTATTTT
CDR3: CASSTRTQEDTQYF

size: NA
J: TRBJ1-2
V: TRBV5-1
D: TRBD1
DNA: TGCGCCAGCAGCCCGCAGGGGGGTAGCTATGGCTACACCTTC
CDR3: CASSPQGGSYGYTF

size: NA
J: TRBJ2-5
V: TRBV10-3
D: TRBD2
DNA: TGTGCCATCAGCCTAACAGCGGGGGTAGAGACCCAGTACTTC
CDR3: CAISLTAGVETQYF

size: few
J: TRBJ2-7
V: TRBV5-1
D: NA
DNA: TGCGCCAGCAGCTTGGGATGGGGGGAAAACGACGAGCAGTACTTC
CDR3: CASSLGWGENDEQYF

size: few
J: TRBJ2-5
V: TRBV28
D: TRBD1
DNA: TGTGCCAGCAGCTCTGGACAGGGATTAGGGTCCCAGTACTTC
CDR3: CASSSGQGLGSQYF

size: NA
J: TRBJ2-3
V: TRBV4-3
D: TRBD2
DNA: TGCGCCAGCAGCCAGTACCTTAGGACTAGCGGGGGAACAGATACGCAGTATTTT
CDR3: CASSQYLRTSGGTDTQYF

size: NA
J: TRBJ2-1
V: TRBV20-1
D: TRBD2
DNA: TGCAGTGCTAGAGATCCCTTAGCGGGGGGGCGAAATGAGCAGTTCTTC
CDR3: CSARDPLAGGRNEQFF

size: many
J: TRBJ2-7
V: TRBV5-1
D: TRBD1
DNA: TGCGCCAGCGGGTCGACAGGGGCCTACGAGCAGTACTTC
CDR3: CASGSTGAYEQYF

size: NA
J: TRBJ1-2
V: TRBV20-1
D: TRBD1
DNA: TGCAGTGCTGACAGGGTTGGCTATGGCTACACCTTC
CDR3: CSADRVGYGYTF

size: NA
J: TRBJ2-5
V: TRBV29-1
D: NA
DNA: TGCAGCGTTGCCACCAACCAAGAGACCCAGTACTTC
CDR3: CSVATNQETQYF

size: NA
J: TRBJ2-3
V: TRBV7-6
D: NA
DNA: TGTGCCAGCAGCTCAAATCCCTTCACAGATACGCAGTATTTT
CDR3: CASSSNPFTDTQYF

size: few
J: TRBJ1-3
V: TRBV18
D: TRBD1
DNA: TGTGCCAGCTCACCGACAGGGAATGGAAACACCATATATTTT
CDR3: CASSPTGNGNTIYF

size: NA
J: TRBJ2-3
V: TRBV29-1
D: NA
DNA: TGCAGCGTTGCGATATGGGGGGCGAGCACAGATACGCAGTATTTT
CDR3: CSVAIWGASTDTQYF

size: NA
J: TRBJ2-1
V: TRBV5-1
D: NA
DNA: TGCGCCAGCAGCTTAACGGGGGGCCGTTACAATGAGCAGTTCTTC
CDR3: CASSLTGGRYNEQFF

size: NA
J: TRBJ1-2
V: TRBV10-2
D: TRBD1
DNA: TGCGCCAGTCAGAGGGACAGGAACTATGGCTACACCTTC
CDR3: CASQRDRNYGYTF

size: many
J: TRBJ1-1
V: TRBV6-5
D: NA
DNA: TGTGCCAGCAGTTACTCGACAGGGAACACTGAAGCTTTCTTT
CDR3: CASSYSTGNTEAFF

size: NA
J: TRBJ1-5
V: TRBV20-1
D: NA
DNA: TGCAGTGCTTACCGGACAGATCAGCCCCAGCATTTT
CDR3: CSAYRTDQPQHF

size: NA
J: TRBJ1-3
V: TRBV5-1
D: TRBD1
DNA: TGCGCCAGCAGCCCCGAGGGGGCAAACACCATATATTTT
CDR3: CASSPEGANTIYF

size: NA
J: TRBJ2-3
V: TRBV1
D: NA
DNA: TGCACCAGCACCGCGACTAGCGGGGGCCACACAGATACGCAGTATTTT
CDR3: CTSTATSGGHTDTQYF

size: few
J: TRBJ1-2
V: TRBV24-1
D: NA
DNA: TGTGCCACCAGTGATTCCTGGGTGGACTATGGCTACACCTTC
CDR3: CATSDSWVDYGYTF

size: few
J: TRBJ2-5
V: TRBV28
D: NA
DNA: TGTGCCAGCAGAACCCTCAAGACCCAGTACTTC
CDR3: CASRTLKTQYF

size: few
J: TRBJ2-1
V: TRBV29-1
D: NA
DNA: TGCAGCGTTGAGTCGCGGGGGCCGTCGGAGCAGTTCTTC
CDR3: CSVESRGPSEQFF

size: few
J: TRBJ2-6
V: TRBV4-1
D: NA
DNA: TGCGCCAGCAGCCTGCGGACCCCCGGGGGCTCTGGGGCCAACGTCCTGACTTTC
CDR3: CASSLRTPGGSGANVLTF

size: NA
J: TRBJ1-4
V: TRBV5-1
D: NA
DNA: TGCGCCAGCAGCTTCCGGGGGCGGAATGAAAAACTGTTTTTT
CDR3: CASSFRGRNEKLFF

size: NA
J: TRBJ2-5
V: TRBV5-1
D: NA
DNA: TGCGCCAGCAGCTCTTGGACAGTTCAAGAGACCCAGTACTTC
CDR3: CASSSWTVQETQYF

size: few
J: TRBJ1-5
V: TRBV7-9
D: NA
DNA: TGTGCCAGCAGCCCCGGGACACAGCTGGATCAGCCCCAGCATTTT
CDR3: CASSPGTQLDQPQHF

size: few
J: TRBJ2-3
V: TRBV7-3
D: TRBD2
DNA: TGTGCCAGCAGCCCCTGGAGCGGGGGCACAGATACGCAGTATTTT
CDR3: CASSPWSGGTDTQYF

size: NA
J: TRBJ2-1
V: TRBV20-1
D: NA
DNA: TGCAGTGCCCCTACTGGAGGGGCAGGGAACAATGAGCAGTTCTTC
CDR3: CSAPTGGAGNNEQFF

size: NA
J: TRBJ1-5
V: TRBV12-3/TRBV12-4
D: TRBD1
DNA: TGTGCCAGCAGTTTCGGACAGGGGGCTAGTCAGCCCCAGCATTTT
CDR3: CASSFGQGASQPQHF

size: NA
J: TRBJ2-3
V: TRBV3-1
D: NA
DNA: TGTGCCAGCAGCCAAGATAAGTCAGATACGCAGTATTTT
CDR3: CASSQDKSDTQYF

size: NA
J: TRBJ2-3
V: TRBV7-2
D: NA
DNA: TGTGCCAGCAGCCCGACTAGTAGCACAGATACGCAGTATTTT
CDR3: CASSPTSSTDTQYF

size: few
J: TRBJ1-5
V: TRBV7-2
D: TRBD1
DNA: TGTGCCAGCAGCCGACAGGGCCTCCAGCCCCAGCATTTT
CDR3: CASSRQGLQPQHF